The 21 T cell receptor beta chains below were found in one sample sequenced in a study of cytomegalovirus exposure and HLA in healthy donors. Method: immunoSEQ multiplex PCR; TCRdb's copy keeps in-frame clones and lacks some. Of under 130,000 clones in the sample, 85% to 90% were seen once. The sequencing input was PBMCs. The receptors were gathered from a woman aged 18-30 years in good health and CMV-seropositive.

The chain carries TRBV6-6 and TRBJ1-2, with TRBD1 matching 11 bases. The CDR3 totals 15 residues. Germline trimming cut 5 bases from V and 7 bases from J; bases unmatched to any gene: 9. Germline V gene data show CDR1 as MNHNY and CDR2 as SVGAGI (reference sequence). Here the CDR3 reads CASSPLGQGAPGYTF. In DNA, the CDR3 is TGTGCCAGCAGTCCCCTCGGACAGGGGGCCCCTGGCTACACCTTC.

The rearrangement joins TRBV29-1 to TRBJ1-1; 7 nucleotides align to TRBD1. J was trimmed by 6 bases and V by 8 bases; bases with no gene match: 15. CDR1 is SQVTM and CDR2 is ANQGSEA in the germline V gene. The CDR3 runs to 14 residues. CDR3 DNA sequence: TGCAGCATCTCCAACCCTACAGGGGACGCTGAAGCTTTCTTT. Amino acid sequence: CSISNPTGDAEAFF.

J is TRBJ2-5 and V is TRBV6-4, with TRBD2 matching over 8 bases. CDR1 and CDR2 (germline): MRHNA, SNTAGT. The CDR3 is made up of 14 amino acids. The V gene end was trimmed by 8 bases and the J gene end by 5 bases; junction bases not matched to a gene: 10. CDR3 protein: CASAPREGRETQYF. The CDR3 coding sequence is TGTGCCAGCGCCCCCCGGGAGGGCCGGGAGACCCAGTACTTC.

This chain uses TRBV7-3 with TRBJ2-3; TRBD2 matches 11 bases. Per germline, CDR1 SGHTA and CDR2 FQGTGA. CDR3 length equals 15 residues. Unmatched junction bases numbered 3, after V lost 5 bases and J lost 2 bases. The CDR3: CASSLSGGATDTQYF. CDR3 nucleotide sequence: TGTGCCAGCAGCCTTAGCGGGGGGGCCACAGATACGCAGTATTTT.

The rearrangement joins TRBV28 to TRBJ2-7, with D possibly TRBD1 on 7 matching bases. V lost 6 bases, J lost 6 bases, and 27 bases lay in between. The CDR3 runs 17 residues. Germline V gene data show CDR1 as MDHEN and CDR2 as SYDVKM. CDR3 in amino acids: CASRNQGGSKGEAEQYF. The CDR3 bases are TGTGCCAGCAGAAATCAGGGGGGAAGTAAAGGTGAAGCCGAGCAGTACTTC.

This rearrangement joins TRBV28 to TRBJ2-7; D is undetermined. Germline CDR1 reads MDHEN; CDR2 reads SYDVKM. This CDR3 spans 14 amino acids. V shed 5 bases and J shed 2 bases, with 13 bases lying between them. The CDR3 DNA follows: TGTGCCAGCAGTCCCCAGTATACCGCCTACGAGCAGTACTTC. It yields the protein CASSPQYTAYEQYF.

This clone was counted once. The genes are TRBV28 and TRBJ1-6, with D perhaps TRBD1 (6 bases). Between the trimmed V and J ends, which lost 5 bases and 9 bases, there was a span of 20 bases. The CDR3 covers 16 residues. Germline loops: CDR1 MDHEN, CDR2 SYDVKM. The CDR3, as DNA: TGTGCCAGCAGTCCATGGCAGGGGAGTCCGCCTTCACCCCTCCACTTT. Amino acids: CASSPWQGSPPSPLHF.

In its sample, this clone was seen once. This sequence joins TRBV7-2 and TRBJ1-5; the match to TRBD1 covers 12 bases. CDR3 length: 19 residues. V shed 1 base, J shed 0 bases, and the junction held 7 bases outside the gene matches. The germline V gene encodes CDR1 SGHTA and CDR2 FQGNSA. The CDR3 sequence is CASSLGDRGRSGSNQPQHF. DNA for the CDR3: TGTGCCAGCAGCTTAGGGGACAGGGGGCGTTCGGGTAGCAATCAGCCCCAGCATTTT. The full variable domain, completed using reference TRBV7-2 and TRBJ1-5, is GAGVSQSPSNKVTEKGKDVELRCDPISGHTALYWYRQSLGQGLEFLIYFQGNSAPDKSGLPSDRFSAERTGGSVSTLTIQRTQQEDSAVYLCASSLGDRGRSGSNQPQHFGDGTRLSIL.

This sequence joins TRBV18 and TRBJ1-5; TRBD1 aligns across 8 bases. The CDR3 totals 16 residues. Unmatched junction bases numbered 3, after V lost 0 bases and J lost 2 bases. CDR1 KGHSH and CDR2 LQKENI come from the germline V gene. CDR3 coding DNA: TGTGCCAGCTCACCACCGGGACAGGCGGGCAATCAGCCCCAGCATTTT. This sequence encodes CASSPPGQAGNQPQHF.

V and J are TRBV11-2 and TRBJ1-4, with TRBD1 matching 8 bases. Germline V gives CDR1 SGHAT, CDR2 FQNNGV. The CDR3 is 13 residues long. Germline trimming cut 5 bases from V and 13 bases from J; bases unmatched to any gene: 9. The CDR3, as DNA: TGTGCCAGCAGCGACCTCCGACAGGGGAGACTGTTTTTT. It codes for CASSDLRQGRLFF.

Here the CDR3 reads CASSLEDISQETQYF. The CDR3 bases are TGCGCCAGCAGCTTGGAGGACATTTCCCAAGAGACCCAGTACTTC. This chain links TRBV5-1 with TRBJ2-5; D is perhaps TRBD1 (5 bases). CDR3 length: 15 amino acids. Germline loops: CDR1 SGHRS, CDR2 YFSETQ. V was cut by 0 bases and J by 1 base, with 10 bases left in between.

This rearrangement joins TRBV6-1 to TRBJ2-7, with a possible D match to TRBD1 (6 bases). Trimming pared 4 bases from V and 0 bases from J, leaving 10 bases between. CDR3 length equals 14 residues. Germline CDR1 is MNHNS and CDR2 is SASEGT. CDR3 nucleotides: TGTGCCAGCAGTGCGGGACACAACTCCTACGAGCAGTACTTC. This codes for CASSAGHNSYEQYF.

V and J are TRBV28 and TRBJ1-1, with 8 bases lining up with TRBD1. Germline trimming cut 10 bases from V and 5 bases from J; bases unmatched to any gene: 9. This CDR3 is built from 13 residues. In germline, CDR1 is MDHEN, CDR2 SYDVKM. The chain's CDR3 is CATSGGQGTEAFF. Here the CDR3 DNA reads TGTGCCACCTCAGGGGGCCAAGGTACTGAAGCTTTCTTT.

This clone has a handful of counts. The chain is built from TRBV7-7 and TRBJ2-5, with D perhaps matching TRBD2 (6 bases). This CDR3 contains 14 residues. The V end lost 1 base, the J end lost 4 bases, and 10 bases lay between the germline ends. Germline V gene lookup returns CDR1 SSHAT and CDR2 FNYEAQ (reference sequence). As DNA, the CDR3 is TGTGCCAGCAGCTTAGGGGCCGGGGGAGAGACCCAGTACTTC. It translates to CASSLGAGGETQYF.

The CDR3 is CASSAVSSGGIYEQYF. DNA of the CDR3: TGTGCCAGCAGTGCCGTTTCTAGCGGGGGGATCTACGAGCAGTACTTC. J is TRBJ2-7 and V is TRBV6-1; 11 nucleotides match TRBD2. Per germline, CDR1 MNHNS and CDR2 SASEGT. V lost 4 bases, J lost 3 bases, and 8 bases stayed unmatched. There are 16 residues in the CDR3.

This chain links TRBV27 with TRBJ1-1, with D tentatively TRBD1 (5 bases). This CDR3 region has 12 residues. Germline-derived CDR1 and CDR2 are MNHEY and SMNVEV (reference sequence). Between the trimmed V and J ends, which lost 5 bases and 7 bases, there was a span of 11 bases. CDR3 protein: CASSRWGLEAFF. The CDR3 nucleotides read TGTGCCAGCAGTCGTTGGGGCCTTGAAGCTTTCTTT.

This clone was seen once. The rearrangement uses TRBV4-1 and TRBJ2-3, with 12 nucleotides matching TRBD2. After removal of 1 base from V and 4 bases from J, the junction contained 0 bases not matched to a gene. The CDR3 sequence is 15 residues long. Germline values: CDR1 MGHRA, CDR2 YSYEKL. CDR3 protein: CASSQGLAGADTQYF. CDR3 DNA: TGCGCCAGCAGCCAAGGACTAGCGGGGGCAGATACGCAGTATTTT.

The chain recombines TRBV28 with TRBJ1-2, with D tentatively TRBD1 (5 bases). This CDR3 is 16 amino acids long. V was clipped by 5 bases and J by 0 bases, with 16 bases between them. Germline assignment: CDR1 MDHEN and CDR2 SYDVKM. In DNA, the CDR3 is TGTGCCAGCAGTACCGGCAGGGCCAACTCTAACTATGGCTACACCTTC. It yields the protein CASSTGRANSNYGYTF.

This chain's CDR3 is CASSLAGGLSYEQYF. In DNA form, the CDR3 reads TGTGCCAGCAGCTTAGCCGGCGGGCTTAGCTACGAGCAGTACTTC. The chain carries TRBV11-2 and TRBJ2-7, with D perhaps matching TRBD2 (5 bases). This CDR3 is built from 15 residues. V lost 1 base and J 3 bases, leaving 13 bases between the germline ends. CDR1 and CDR2 (germline): SGHAT, FQNNGV.

This clone has more than one count but fewer than ten. The chain combines TRBV5-3 with TRBJ2-7, with D possibly matching TRBD1 (6 bases). TRBV5-3 is treated as an ORF (open reading frame) with a function not yet certain. The CDR3 covers 12 residues. The germline V and J ends were trimmed by 9 bases and 7 bases, with 17 bases remaining between them. The CDR3 here is CANHQGRREQYF. As DNA, the CDR3 is TGTGCCAACCATCAGGGGCGAAGGGAGCAGTACTTC.

The gene calls are TRBV23-1 and TRBJ2-3, with a tentative D call TRBD1 (6 bases). TRBV23-1 is marked as an open reading frame, function uncertain. The CDR3 is 15 residues long. The V end was cut by 2 bases, the J end by 4 bases, with 13 bases between. CDR3 region: CASSQKNRAADTQYF. The CDR3 DNA is TGCGCCAGCAGTCAAAAGAACAGGGCGGCAGATACGCAGTATTTT.